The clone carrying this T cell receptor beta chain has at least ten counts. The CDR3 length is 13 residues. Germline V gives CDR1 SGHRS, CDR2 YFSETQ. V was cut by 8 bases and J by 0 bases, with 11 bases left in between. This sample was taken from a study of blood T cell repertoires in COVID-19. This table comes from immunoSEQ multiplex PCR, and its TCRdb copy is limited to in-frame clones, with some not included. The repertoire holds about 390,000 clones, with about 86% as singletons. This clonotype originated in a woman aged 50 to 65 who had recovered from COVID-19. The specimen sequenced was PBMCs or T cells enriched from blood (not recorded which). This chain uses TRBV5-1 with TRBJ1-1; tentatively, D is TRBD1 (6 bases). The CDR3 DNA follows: TGCGCCAGTAACAGGGATATGAACACTGAAGCTTTCTTT. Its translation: CASNRDMNTEAFF.